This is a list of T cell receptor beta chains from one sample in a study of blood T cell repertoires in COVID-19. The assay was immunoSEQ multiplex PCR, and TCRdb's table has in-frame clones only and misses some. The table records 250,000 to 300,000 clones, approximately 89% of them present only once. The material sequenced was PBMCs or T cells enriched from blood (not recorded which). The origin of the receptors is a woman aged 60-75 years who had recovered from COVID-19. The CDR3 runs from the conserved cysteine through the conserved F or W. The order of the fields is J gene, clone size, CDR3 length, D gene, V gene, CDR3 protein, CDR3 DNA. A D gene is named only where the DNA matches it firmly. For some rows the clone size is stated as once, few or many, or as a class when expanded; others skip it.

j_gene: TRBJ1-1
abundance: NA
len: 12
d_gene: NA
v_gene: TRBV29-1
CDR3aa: CTAGGIGTEAFF
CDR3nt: TGCACCGCCGGGGGGATAGGCACTGAAGCTTTCTTT

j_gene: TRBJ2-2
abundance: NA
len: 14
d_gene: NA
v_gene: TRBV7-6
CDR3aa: CASSGLALAGELFF
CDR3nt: TGTGCCAGCAGCGGACTGGCCCTCGCCGGGGAGCTGTTTTTT

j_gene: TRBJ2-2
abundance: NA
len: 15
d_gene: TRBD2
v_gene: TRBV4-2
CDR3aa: CASSQGGLATGELFF
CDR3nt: TGTGCCAGCAGCCAAGGGGGACTAGCCACCGGGGAGCTGTTTTTT

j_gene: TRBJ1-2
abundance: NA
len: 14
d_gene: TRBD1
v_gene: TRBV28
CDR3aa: CASSQGQGHYGYTF
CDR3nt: TGTGCCAGCAGTCAAGGACAGGGCCACTATGGCTACACCTTC

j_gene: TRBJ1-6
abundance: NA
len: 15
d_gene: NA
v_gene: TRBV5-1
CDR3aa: CASSLGAQYESPLHF
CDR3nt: TGCGCCAGCAGCTTGGGGGCCCAATACGAGTCACCCCTCCACTTT

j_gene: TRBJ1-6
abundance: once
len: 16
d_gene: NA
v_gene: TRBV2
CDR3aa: CARVERTTREGSPLHF
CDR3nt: TGTGCCAGAGTAGAACGAACGACACGGGAGGGATCACCCCTCCACTTT

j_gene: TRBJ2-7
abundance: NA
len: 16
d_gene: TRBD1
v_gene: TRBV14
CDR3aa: CASSQGGGQGFHEQYF
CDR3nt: TGTGCCAGCAGCCAAGGGGGGGGACAGGGCTTCCACGAGCAGTACTTC

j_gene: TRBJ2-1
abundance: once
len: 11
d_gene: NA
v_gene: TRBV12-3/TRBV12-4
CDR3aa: CAIQGGLEWFF
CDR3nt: TGTGCCATCCAGGGGGGACTAGAGTGGTTCTTC

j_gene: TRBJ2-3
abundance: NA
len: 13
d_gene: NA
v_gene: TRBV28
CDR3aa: CASRGGGGDTQYF
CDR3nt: TGTGCCAGCAGAGGGGGGGGCGGAGATACGCAGTATTTT

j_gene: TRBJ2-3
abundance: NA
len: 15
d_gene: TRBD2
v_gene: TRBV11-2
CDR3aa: CASSLYGGVEDTQYF
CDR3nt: TGTGCCAGCAGCTTATATGGGGGGGTGGAAGATACGCAGTATTTT

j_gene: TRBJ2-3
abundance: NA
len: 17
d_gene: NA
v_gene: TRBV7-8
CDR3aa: CASSLGRRQLGSDTQYF
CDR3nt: TGTGCCAGCAGCTTAGGGCGGCGACAGTTAGGTTCAGATACGCAGTATTTT

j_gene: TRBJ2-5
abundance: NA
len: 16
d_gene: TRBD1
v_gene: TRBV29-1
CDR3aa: CSVELSRQGFRETQYF
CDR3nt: TGCAGCGTTGAACTTTCGAGACAGGGTTTTCGGGAGACCCAGTACTTC

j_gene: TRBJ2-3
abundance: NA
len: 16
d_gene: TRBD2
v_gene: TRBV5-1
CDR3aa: CASSLGGLYSTDTQYF
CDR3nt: TGCGCCAGCAGCTTGGGGGGACTATATAGCACAGATACGCAGTATTTT

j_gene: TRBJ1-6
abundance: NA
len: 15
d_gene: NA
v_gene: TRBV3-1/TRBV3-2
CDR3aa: CASSRSQVLDSPLHF
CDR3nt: TGTGCCAGCAGCCGTTCACAGGTGCTGGATTCACCCCTCCACTTT

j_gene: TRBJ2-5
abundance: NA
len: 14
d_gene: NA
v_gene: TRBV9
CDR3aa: CASSEGTAEETQYF
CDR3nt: TGTGCCAGCAGCGAAGGGACTGCTGAAGAGACCCAGTACTTC

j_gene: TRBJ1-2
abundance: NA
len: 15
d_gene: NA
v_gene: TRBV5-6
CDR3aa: CASSLWHLQDNGYTF
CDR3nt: TGTGCCAGCAGCTTGTGGCATCTTCAGGATAATGGCTACACCTTC

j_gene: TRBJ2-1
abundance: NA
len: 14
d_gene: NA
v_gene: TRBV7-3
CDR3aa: CASSLIDSDNEQFF
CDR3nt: TGTGCCAGCAGCTTAATCGACTCCGACAATGAGCAGTTCTTC

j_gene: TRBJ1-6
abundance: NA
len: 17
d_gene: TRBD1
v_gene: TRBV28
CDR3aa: CASSLGTGVSYNSPLHF
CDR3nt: TGTGCCAGCAGTCTAGGGACAGGGGTCTCCTATAATTCACCCCTCCACTTT

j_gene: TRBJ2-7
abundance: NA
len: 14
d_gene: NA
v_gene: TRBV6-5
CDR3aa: CASSSTLSSYEQYF
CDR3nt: TGTGCCAGCAGCTCTACTTTGTCTTCCTACGAGCAGTACTTC

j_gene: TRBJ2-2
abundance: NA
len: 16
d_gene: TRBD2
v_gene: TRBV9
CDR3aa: CASSVRDYRNTGELFF
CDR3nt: TGTGCCAGCAGCGTAAGGGACTATCGGAACACCGGGGAGCTGTTTTTT

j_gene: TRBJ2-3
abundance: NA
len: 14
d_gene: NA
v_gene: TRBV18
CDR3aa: CASSRDISTDTQYF
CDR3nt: TGTGCCAGCTCACGGGACATTAGCACAGATACGCAGTATTTT

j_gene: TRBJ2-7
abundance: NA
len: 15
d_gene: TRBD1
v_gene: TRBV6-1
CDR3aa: CASSERRGGDYEQYF
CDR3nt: TGTGCCAGCAGTGAACGGAGAGGGGGCGACTACGAGCAGTACTTC

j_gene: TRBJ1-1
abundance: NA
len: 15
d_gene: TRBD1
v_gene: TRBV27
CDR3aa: CASSHPTGRSTEAFF
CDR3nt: TGTGCCAGCAGTCACCCGACAGGGCGTTCCACTGAAGCTTTCTTT

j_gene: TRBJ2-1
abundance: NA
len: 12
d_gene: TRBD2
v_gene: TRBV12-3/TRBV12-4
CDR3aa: CASVGGGNEQFF
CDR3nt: TGTGCCAGCGTGGGCGGGGGGAATGAGCAGTTCTTC

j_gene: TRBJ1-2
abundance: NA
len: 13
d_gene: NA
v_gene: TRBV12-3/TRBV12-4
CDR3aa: CASRTEPGWGGTF
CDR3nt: TGTGCCAGCAGGACCGAACCCGGTTGGGGAGGTACCTTC

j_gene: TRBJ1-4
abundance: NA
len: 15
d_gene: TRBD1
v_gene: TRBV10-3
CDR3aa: CAISESGTGSEKLFF
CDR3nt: TGTGCCATCAGTGAGTCGGGGACAGGGAGTGAAAAACTGTTTTTT

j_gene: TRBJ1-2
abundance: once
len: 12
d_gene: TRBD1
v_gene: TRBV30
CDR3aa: CACDRGEGGYTF
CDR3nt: TGTGCCTGCGACAGGGGAGAGGGTGGCTACACCTTC

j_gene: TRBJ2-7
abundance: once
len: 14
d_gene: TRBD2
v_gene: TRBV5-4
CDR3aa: CASSRGLADYEQYF
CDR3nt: TGTGCCAGCAGCCGGGGACTAGCGGACTACGAGCAGTACTTC

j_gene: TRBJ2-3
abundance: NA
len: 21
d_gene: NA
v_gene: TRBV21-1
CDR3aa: CASSKAGLAGGRVLYTDTQYF
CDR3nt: TGTGCCAGCAGCAAAGCGGGCCTAGCGGGAGGTAGAGTCCTATACACAGATACGCAGTATTTT

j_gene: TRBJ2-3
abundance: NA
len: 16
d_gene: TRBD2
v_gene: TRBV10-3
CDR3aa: CAISESVSGGKDTQYF
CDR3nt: TGTGCCATCAGTGAGTCTGTTAGCGGGGGGAAAGATACGCAGTATTTT

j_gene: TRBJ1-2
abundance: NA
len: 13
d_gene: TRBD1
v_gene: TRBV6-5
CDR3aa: CASRGQGPYGYTF
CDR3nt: TGTGCCAGCAGAGGACAGGGCCCCTATGGCTACACCTTC